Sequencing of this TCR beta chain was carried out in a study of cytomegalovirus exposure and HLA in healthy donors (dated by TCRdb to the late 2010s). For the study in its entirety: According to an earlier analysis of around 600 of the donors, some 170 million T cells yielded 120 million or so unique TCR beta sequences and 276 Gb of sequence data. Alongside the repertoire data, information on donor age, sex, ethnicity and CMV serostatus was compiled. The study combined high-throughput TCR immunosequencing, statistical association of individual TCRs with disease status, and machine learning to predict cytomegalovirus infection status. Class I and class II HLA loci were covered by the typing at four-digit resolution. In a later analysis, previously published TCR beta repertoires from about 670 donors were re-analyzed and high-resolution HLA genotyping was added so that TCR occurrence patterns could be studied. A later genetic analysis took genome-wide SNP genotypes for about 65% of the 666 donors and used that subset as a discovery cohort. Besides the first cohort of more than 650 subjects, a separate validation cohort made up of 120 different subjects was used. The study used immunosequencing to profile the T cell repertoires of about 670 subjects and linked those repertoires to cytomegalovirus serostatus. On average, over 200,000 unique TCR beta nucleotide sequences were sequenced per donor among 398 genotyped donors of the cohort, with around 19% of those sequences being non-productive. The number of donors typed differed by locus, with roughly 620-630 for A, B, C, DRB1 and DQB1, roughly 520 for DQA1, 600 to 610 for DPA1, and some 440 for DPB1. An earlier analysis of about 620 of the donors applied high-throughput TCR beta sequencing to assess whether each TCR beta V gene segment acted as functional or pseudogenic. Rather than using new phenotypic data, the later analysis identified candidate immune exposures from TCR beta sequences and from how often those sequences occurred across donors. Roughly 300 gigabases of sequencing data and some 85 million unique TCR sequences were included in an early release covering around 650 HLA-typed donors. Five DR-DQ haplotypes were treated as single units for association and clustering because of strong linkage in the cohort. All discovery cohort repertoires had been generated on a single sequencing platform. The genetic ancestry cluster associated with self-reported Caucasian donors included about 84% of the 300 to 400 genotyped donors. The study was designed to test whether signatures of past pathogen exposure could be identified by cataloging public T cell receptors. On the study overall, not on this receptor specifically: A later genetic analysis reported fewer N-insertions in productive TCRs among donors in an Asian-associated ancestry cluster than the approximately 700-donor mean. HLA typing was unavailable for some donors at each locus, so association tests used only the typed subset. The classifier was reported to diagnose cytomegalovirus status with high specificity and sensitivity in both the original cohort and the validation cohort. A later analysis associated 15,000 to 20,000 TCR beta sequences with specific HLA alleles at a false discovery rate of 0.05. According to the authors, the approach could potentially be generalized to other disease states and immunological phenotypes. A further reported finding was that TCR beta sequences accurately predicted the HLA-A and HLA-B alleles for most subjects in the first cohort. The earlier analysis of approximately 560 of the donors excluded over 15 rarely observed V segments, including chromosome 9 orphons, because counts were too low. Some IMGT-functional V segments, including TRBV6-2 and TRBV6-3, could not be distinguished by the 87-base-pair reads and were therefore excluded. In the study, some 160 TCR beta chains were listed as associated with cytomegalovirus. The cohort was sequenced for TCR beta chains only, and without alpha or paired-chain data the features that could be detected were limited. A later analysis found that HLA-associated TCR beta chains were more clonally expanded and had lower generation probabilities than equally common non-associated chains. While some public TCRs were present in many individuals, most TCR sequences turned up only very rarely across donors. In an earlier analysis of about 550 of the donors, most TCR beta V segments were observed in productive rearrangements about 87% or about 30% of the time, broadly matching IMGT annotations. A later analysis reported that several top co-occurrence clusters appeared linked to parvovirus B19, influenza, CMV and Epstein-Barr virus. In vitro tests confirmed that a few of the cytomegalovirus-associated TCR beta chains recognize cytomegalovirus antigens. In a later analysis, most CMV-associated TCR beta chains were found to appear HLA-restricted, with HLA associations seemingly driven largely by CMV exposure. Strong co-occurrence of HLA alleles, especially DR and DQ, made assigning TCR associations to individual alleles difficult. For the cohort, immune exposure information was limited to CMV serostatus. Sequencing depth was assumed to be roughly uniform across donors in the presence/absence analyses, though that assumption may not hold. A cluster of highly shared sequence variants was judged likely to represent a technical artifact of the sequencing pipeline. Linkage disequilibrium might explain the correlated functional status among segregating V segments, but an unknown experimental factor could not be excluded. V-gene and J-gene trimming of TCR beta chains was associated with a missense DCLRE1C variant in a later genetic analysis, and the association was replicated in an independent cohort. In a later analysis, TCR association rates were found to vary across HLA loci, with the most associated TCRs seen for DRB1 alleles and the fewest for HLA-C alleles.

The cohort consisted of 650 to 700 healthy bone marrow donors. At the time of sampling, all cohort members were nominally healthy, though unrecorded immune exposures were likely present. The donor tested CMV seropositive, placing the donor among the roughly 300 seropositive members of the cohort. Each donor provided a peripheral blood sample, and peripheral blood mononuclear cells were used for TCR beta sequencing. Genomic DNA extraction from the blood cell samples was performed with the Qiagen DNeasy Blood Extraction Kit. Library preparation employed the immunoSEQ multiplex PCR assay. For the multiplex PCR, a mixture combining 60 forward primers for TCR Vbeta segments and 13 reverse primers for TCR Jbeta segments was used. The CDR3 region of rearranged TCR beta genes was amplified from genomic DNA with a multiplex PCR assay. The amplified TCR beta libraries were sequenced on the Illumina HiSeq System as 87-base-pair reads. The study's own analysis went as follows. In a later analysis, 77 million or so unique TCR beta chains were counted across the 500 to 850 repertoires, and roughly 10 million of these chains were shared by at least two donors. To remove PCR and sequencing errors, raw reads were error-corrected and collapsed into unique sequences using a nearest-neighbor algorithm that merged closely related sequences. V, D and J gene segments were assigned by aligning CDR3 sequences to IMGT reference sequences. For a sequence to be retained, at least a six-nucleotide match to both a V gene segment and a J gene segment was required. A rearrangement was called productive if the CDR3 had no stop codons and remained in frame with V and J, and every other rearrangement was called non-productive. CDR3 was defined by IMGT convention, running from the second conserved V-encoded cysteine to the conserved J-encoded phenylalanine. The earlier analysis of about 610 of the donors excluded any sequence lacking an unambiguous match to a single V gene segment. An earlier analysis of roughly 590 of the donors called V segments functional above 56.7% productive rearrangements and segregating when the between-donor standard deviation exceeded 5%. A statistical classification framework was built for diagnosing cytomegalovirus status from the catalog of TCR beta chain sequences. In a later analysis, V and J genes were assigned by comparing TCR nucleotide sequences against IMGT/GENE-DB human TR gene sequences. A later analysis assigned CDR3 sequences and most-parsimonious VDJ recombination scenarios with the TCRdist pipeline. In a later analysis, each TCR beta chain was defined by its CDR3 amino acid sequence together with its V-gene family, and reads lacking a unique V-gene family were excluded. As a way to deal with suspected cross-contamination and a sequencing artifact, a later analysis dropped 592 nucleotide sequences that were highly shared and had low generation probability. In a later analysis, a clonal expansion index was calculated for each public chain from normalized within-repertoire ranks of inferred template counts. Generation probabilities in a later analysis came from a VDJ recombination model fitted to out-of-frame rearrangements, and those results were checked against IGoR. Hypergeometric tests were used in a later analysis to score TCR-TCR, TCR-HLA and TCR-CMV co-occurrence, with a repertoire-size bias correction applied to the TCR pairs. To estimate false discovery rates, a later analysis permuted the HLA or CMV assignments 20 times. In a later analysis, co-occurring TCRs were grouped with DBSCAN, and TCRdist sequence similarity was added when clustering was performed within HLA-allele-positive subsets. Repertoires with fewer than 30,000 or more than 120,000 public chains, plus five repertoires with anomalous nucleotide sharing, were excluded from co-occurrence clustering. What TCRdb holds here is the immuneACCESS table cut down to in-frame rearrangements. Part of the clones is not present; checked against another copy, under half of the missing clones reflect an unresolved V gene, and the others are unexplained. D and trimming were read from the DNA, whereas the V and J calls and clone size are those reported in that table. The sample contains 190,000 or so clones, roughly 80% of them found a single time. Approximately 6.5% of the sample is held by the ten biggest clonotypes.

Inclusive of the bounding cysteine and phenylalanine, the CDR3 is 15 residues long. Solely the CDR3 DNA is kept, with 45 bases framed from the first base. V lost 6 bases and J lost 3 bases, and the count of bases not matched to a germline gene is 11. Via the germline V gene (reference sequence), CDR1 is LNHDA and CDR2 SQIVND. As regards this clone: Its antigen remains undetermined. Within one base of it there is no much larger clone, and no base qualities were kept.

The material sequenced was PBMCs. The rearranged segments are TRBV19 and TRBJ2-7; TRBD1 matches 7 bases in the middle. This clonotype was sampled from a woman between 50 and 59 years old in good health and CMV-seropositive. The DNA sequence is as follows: TGTGCCAGTAGCCCTTCGTTTGGGACAGTCTACGAGCAGTACTTC. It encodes CASSPSFGTVYEQYF. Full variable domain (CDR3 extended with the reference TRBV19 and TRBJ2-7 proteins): DGGITQSPKYLFRKEGQNVTLSCEQNLNHDAMYWYRQDPGQGLRLIYYSQIVNDFQKGDIAEGYSVSREKKESFPLTVTSAQKNPTAFYLCASSPSFGTVYEQYFGPGTRLTVT.